The source of this T cell receptor beta chain is a study of cytomegalovirus exposure and HLA in healthy donors. Study background: The study's early data release held about 77 million unique TCRs from HLA-typed donors. General observations from the study: A missense variant in DCLRE1C was later tied to TCR beta V- and J-gene trimming.

The primer mix had 60 Vbeta and 13 Jbeta primers. Sequencing was performed with immunoSEQ multiplex PCR; in TCRdb, only in-frame clones are kept and a portion is missing. This sample carries about 140,000 clones, 75% to 80% of them seen once, and the ten largest clones take about 1.6%. This clone occurred once. Its antigen is as yet unknown. This CDR3 has 15 residues. Trimming pared 0 bases from V and 0 bases from J, leaving 8 bases between. The germline V gene has CDR1 SGHNT and CDR2 YYREEE (reference sequence). The material sequenced was PBMCs. The rearrangement uses TRBV5-4 and TRBJ2-3; D is perhaps TRBD2 (6 bases). The receptor's source is a female donor in good health and CMV-seronegative. The CDR3 DNA reads TGTGCCAGCAGCTTGGATGGGAGGAGCACAGATACGCAGTATTTT. It translates to CASSLDGRSTDTQYF.